The 8 T cell receptor beta chains below come from one sample, sequenced in a study of cytomegalovirus exposure and HLA in healthy donors. Primers for the PCR totalled 60 Vbeta and 13 Jbeta. Profiled with immunoSEQ multiplex PCR; TCRdb holds only in-frame clones, not every one. The table includes about 120,000 clones, roughly 80% detected once. What was sequenced was PBMCs. The receptors derive from a man in his sixties in good health and CMV-seropositive.

The chain links TRBV29-1 to TRBJ1-5; perhaps TRBD1 as D (6 bases). V lost 4 bases and J 3 bases, leaving 13 bases between the germline ends. CDR3 length equals 14 residues. Germline CDR1 reads SQVTM; CDR2 reads ANQGSEA. The CDR3 coding sequence is TGCAGCGTTGCTCCAGGGGACCCCAATCAGCCCCAGCATTTT. As protein: CSVAPGDPNQPQHF.

The rearrangement joins TRBV7-2 to TRBJ2-7; 7 nucleotides match TRBD1. The germline V gene has CDR1 SGHTA and CDR2 FQGNSA. The CDR3 covers 16 residues. V dropped 1 base and J dropped 5; count of bases not matched to a gene: 11. The CDR3 reads CASSLVGGLISDEQYF. The CDR3, as DNA: TGTGCCAGCAGCTTAGTAGGGGGCCTAATCTCGGACGAGCAGTACTTC.

This chain connects TRBV6-5 to TRBJ1-1, with 8 bases identical to TRBD1. From germline, CDR1 is MNHEY and CDR2 SVGAGI. This CDR3 comprises 14 residues. With V trimmed by 6 bases and J by 4 bases, 7 bases remained unmatched. CDR3 sequence: CASRPTGGGTEAFF. The DNA for the CDR3 is TGTGCCAGCAGGCCCACAGGGGGGGGCACTGAAGCTTTCTTT.

The genes are TRBV5-4 and TRBJ1-2, with TRBD1 identical over 7 bases. The CDR3 runs 15 residues. The junction had 6 bases not matched to a gene; V was cut back by 0 bases and J by 4 bases. From germline, CDR1 is SGHNT and CDR2 YYREEE (reference sequence). The CDR3 loop reads CASSLVATGSYGYTF. The CDR3 bases are TGTGCCAGCAGCTTGGTGGCGACAGGGTCCTATGGCTACACCTTC.

The chain carries TRBV28 and TRBJ2-7; 7 nucleotides align to TRBD2. CDR3 size: 15 residues. Germline-derived CDR1 and CDR2 are MDHEN and SYDVKM. Trimming took 4 bases from V and 5 from J; bases not matched to a gene: 11. Written as DNA, the CDR3 is TGTGCCAGCAGTTATCCCTCGGGGGGTTTCGACGAGCAGTACTTC. Its translation: CASSYPSGGFDEQYF. The whole variable domain, remainder taken from reference TRBV28 and TRBJ2-7, is DVKVTQSSRYLVKRTGEKVFLECVQDMDHENMFWYRQDPGLGLRLIYFSYDVKMKEKGDIPEGYSVSREKKERFSLILESASTNQTSMYLCASSYPSGGFDEQYFGPGTRLTVT.

The gene calls are TRBV4-1 and TRBJ2-2, with D possibly TRBD1 on 6 matching bases. The CDR3 is made up of 15 amino acids. V was trimmed by 4 bases and J by 1 base, leaving 10 bases between them. Germline V gene sequence: CDR1 MGHRA, CDR2 YSYEKL. The CDR3 spells CASSLVDRNTGELFF. Written as DNA, the CDR3 is TGCGCCAGCAGCCTCGTGGACAGGAACACCGGGGAGCTGTTTTTT.

The chain has TRBV29-1 and TRBJ1-5, with TRBD1 as a possible D gene (5 bases). Germline V gene lookup returns CDR1 SQVTM and CDR2 ANQGSEA. V gave up 7 bases and J gave up 2 bases, with 12 bases separating them. This CDR3 is built from 13 residues. The CDR3 DNA follows: TGCAGCGCTGGGGGGACGGGCAATCAGCCCCAGCATTTT. Its translation is CSAGGTGNQPQHF.

The CDR3 loop is CASSLQGALNNSPLHF. CDR3 in DNA: TGCGCCAGCAGCTTACAGGGGGCATTGAATAATTCACCCCTCCACTTT. The gene calls are TRBV5-1 and TRBJ1-6, with 9 bases matching TRBD1. CDR3 length: 16 residues. Germline V gives CDR1 SGHRS, CDR2 YFSETQ. V gave up 2 bases and J gave up 5 bases; unmatched junction bases: 5.